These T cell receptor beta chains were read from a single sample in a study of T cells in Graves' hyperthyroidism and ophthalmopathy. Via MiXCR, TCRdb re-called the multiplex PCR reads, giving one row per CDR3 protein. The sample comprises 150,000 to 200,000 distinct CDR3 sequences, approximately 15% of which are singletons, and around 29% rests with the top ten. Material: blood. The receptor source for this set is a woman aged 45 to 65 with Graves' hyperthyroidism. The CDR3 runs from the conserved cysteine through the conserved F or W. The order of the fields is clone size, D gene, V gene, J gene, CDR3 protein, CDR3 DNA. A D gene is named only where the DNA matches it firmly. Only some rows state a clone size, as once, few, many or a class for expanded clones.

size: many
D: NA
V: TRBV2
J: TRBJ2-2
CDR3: CASSESRVTGELFF
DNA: TGTGCCAGCAGTGAATCCCGGGTAACCGGGGAGCTGTTTTTT

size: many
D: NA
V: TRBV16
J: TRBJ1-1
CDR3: CASSQQSGDTEAFF
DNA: TGTGCCAGCAGCCAACAATCGGGAGACACTGAAGCTTTCTTT

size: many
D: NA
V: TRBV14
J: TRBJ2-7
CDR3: CASSRAEQYF
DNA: TGTGCCAGCAGCCGGGCCGAGCAGTACTTC

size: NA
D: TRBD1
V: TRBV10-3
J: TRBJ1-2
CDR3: CAISEGQGNYSYTF
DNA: TGTGCCATCAGTGAGGGACAGGGAAACTATAGCTACACCTTC

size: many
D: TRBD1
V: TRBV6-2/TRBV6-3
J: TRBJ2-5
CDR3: CASSFRTGGLQTQYF
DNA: TGTGCCAGCAGTTTCCGGACAGGGGGCCTACAGACCCAGTACTTC

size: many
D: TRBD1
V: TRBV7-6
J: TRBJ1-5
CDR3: CASSPGTGDYQPQHF
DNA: TGTGCCAGCAGCCCAGGGACAGGTGATTATCAGCCCCAGCATTTT

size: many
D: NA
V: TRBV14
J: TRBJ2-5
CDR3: CASSQETPLGTQYF
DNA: TGTGCCAGCAGCCAAGAGACTCCCTTGGGGACCCAGTACTTC

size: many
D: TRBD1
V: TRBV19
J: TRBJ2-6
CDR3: CASSTHTTGNPSGANVLTF
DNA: TGTGCCAGTAGTACCCACACGACAGGGAACCCCTCTGGGGCCAACGTCCTGACTTTC

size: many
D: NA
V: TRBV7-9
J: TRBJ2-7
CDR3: CASIPPGKIMRSYEQYF
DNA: TGTGCCAGCATCCCCCCGGGGAAGATAATGCGCTCCTACGAGCAGTACTTC

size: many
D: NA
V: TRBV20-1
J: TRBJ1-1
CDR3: CSAKSDGGVTEAFF
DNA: TGCAGTGCGAAGAGCGACGGTGGGGTTACTGAAGCTTTCTTT

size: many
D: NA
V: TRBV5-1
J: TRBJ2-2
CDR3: CASSLEARATGELFF
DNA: TGCGCCAGCAGCTTGGAAGCCCGGGCCACCGGGGAGCTGTTTTTT

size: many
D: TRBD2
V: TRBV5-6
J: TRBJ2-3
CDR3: CASSPTSGGADTQYF
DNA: TGTGCCAGCAGCCCCACTAGCGGGGGGGCAGATACGCAGTATTTT

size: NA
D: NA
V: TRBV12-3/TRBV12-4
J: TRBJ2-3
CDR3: CATIGSDTDTQYF
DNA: TGTGCCACGATAGGCTCCGACACAGATACGCAGTATTTT

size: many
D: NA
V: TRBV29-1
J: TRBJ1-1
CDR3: CSVAVRKENTEAFF
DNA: TGCAGCGTTGCCGTCAGGAAAGAGAACACTGAAGCTTTCTTT

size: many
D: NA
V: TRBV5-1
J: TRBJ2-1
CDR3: CASSGGALYNEQFF
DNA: TGCGCCAGCAGCGGAGGGGCCCTCTACAATGAGCAGTTCTTC

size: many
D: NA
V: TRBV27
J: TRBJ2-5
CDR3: CASSLRGYQETQYF
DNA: TGTGCCAGCAGTTTACGGGGGTACCAAGAGACCCAGTACTTC

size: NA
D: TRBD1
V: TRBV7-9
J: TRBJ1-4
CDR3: CASSLRTGGTTNEKLFF
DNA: TGTGCCAGCAGCTTAAGGACAGGGGGGACAACTAATGAAAAACTGTTTTTT

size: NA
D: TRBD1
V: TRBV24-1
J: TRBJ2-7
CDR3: CATGDRDTYEQYF
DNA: TGTGCCACCGGGGACAGGGACACCTACGAGCAGTACTTC

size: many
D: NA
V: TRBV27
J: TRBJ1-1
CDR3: CASSLDRFRTEAFF
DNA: TGTGCCAGCAGTTTAGACCGTTTTAGGACTGAAGCTTTCTTT

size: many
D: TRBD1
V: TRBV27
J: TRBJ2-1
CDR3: CASSFYFRGQGINEQFF
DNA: TGTGCCAGCAGTTTCTACTTCAGGGGACAGGGAATCAATGAGCAGTTCTTC

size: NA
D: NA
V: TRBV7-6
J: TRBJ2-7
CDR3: CASSPGGRHEQYF
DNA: TGTGCCAGCAGCCCGGGGGGCAGGCACGAGCAGTACTTC

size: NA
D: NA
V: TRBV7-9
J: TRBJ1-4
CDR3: CASSFSPGPAPEKLFF
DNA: TGTGCCAGCAGCTTCTCCCCGGGACCGGCTCCAGAAAAACTGTTTTTT

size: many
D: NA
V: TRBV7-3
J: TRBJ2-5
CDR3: CASSSGVGGPDETQYF
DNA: TGTGCCAGCAGCTCGGGGGTTGGGGGGCCCGATGAGACCCAGTACTTC

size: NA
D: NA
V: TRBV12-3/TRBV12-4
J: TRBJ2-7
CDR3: CASSLVAAQVSYEQYF
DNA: TGTGCCAGCAGTTTAGTAGCAGCGCAAGTCAGCTACGAGCAGTACTTC

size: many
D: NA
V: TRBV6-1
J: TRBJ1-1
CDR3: CASTIGTMNTEAFF
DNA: TGTGCCAGCACTATCGGGACCATGAACACTGAAGCTTTCTTT

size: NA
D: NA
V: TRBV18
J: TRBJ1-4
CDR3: CARSPTNEKLFF
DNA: TGTGCCAGATCCCCAACTAATGAAAAACTGTTTTTT

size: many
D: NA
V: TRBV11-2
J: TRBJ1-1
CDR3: CASSLDRMSTEAFF
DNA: TGTGCCAGCAGCTTAGATCGTATGAGCACTGAAGCTTTCTTT

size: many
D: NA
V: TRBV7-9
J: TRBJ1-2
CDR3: CASSLGSVAGSNYGYTF
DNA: TGTGCCAGCAGCTTAGGTTCAGTGGCGGGCTCTAACTATGGCTACACCTTC

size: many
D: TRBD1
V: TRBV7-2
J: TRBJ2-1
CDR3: CASSADRGRYNEQFF
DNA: TGTGCCAGCAGCGCGGACAGGGGGCGTTACAATGAGCAGTTCTTC

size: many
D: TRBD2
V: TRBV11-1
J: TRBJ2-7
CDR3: CASSSGTRDPLRHYEQYF
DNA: TGTGCCAGCAGCTCGGGGACTAGAGATCCCCTCCGCCACTACGAGCAGTACTTC

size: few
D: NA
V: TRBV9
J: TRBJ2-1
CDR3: CASSGSDSSYNEQFF
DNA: TGTGCCAGCAGCGGGTCGGATAGCTCCTACAATGAGCAGTTCTTC

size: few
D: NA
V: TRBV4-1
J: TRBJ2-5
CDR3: CASSQVPRIPQYF
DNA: TGCGCCAGCAGCCAAGTACCCCGAATACCCCAGTACTTC

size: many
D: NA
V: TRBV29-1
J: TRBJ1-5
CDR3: CSVGVSNQPQHF
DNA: TGCAGCGTTGGGGTTAGCAATCAGCCCCAGCATTTT

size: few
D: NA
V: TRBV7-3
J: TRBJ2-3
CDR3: CASSLTIASSDTQYF
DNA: TGTGCCAGCAGCTTAACGATTGCTAGCTCAGATACGCAGTATTTT

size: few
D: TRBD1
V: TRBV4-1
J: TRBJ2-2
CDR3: CASSQGDRVIGELFF
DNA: TGCGCCAGCAGCCAGGGGGACAGGGTGATCGGGGAGCTGTTTTTT

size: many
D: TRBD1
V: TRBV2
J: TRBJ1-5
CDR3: CASNGGRTGVNQPQHF
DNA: TGTGCCAGCAATGGGGGTAGGACAGGGGTAAATCAGCCCCAGCATTTT

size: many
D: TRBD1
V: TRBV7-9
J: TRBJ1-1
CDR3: CASSLSEAGTGDHTEAFF
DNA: TGTGCCAGCAGCTTATCAGAGGCCGGGACAGGGGACCACACTGAAGCTTTCTTT

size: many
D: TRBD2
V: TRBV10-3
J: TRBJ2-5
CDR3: CAISKTSGGQETQYF
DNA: TGTGCCATCAGTAAGACTAGCGGGGGGCAAGAGACCCAGTACTTC

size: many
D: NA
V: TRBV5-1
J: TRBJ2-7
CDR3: CASSFSYTYEQYF
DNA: TGCGCCAGCAGCTTTTCTTACACTTACGAGCAGTACTTC

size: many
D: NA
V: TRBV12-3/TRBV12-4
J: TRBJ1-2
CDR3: CASSFKGDYGYTF
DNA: TGTGCCAGCAGTTTTAAGGGGGACTATGGCTACACCTTC

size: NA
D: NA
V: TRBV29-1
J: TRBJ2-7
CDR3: CSVEDSLGGTSDEQYF
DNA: TGCAGCGTTGAAGATTCCCTTGGGGGGACTTCAGACGAGCAGTACTTC

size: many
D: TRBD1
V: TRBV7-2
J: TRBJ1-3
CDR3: CASSLQGAIGNTIYF
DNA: TGTGCCAGCAGCTTACAGGGGGCAATAGGAAACACCATATATTTT

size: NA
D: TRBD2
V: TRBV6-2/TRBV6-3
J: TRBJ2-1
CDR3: CASTRGPVYGEGPHYNEQFF
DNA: TGTGCCAGCACCCGGGGTCCGGTTTACGGGGAGGGCCCTCACTACAATGAGCAGTTCTTC

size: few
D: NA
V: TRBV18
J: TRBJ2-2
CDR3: CASSPGTSNTGELFF
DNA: TGTGCCAGCTCACCTGGGACCTCGAACACCGGGGAGCTGTTTTTT

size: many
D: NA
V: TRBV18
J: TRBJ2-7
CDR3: CASSTSVTYEQYF
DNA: TGTGCCAGCTCAACGTCGGTTACCTACGAGCAGTACTTC

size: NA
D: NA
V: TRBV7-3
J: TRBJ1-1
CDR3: CASSLTPGLGETFF
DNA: TGTGCCAGCAGCTTAACACCAGGGTTAGGTGAAACTTTCTTT

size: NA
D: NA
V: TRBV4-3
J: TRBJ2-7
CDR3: CASSQEGYGQRNYEQYF
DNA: TGCGCCAGCAGCCAAGAGGGTTACGGACAGAGGAATTACGAGCAGTACTTC

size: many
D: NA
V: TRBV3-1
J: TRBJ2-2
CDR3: CASSRRPNTGELFF
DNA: TGTGCCAGCAGCCGTAGGCCTAACACCGGGGAGCTGTTTTTT

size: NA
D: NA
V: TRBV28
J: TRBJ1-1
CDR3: CASSQNRAYGAFF
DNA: TGTGCCAGCAGCCAAAACAGGGCCTATGGAGCTTTCTTT

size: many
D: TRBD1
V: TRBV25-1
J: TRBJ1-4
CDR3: CASSESGAGGYKLFF
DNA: TGTGCCAGCAGTGAATCCGGCGCAGGGGGATATAAACTGTTTTTT

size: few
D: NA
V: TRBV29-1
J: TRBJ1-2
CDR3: CSVQDRWDYGYTF
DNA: TGCAGCGTTCAGGACAGATGGGACTATGGCTACACCTTC